This entry describes one TCR beta chain. This record belongs to a study of blood T cell repertoires in COVID-19. Study-wide background: COVID-19 samples, acute and convalescent, were from the United States, Italy and Spain. Nucleic acid was either cDNA or gDNA, and it came from T cells, B-cell-depleted T cells, or PBMCs.

As processed by the authors: Quantification of nucleated cells was approximated via reference gene primer amplification. Using immunoSEQ multiplex PCR, the repertoire was profiled, and TCRdb retains in-frame clones only, with some absent. That table furnishes V, J and clone size, whereas the DNA furnished D and trimming. Of 300,000 to 400,000 clones in the sample, around 84% are singletons; the top ten hold roughly 3.1%. The CDR3 extends over 16 amino acids. V lost 7 bases, J lost 0 bases, and 9 bases stayed unmatched. Germline V gives CDR1 MNHEY, CDR2 SMNVEV (reference sequence). The receptor was isolated from a human donor in a cohort sampled during active COVID-19. The gene calls are TRBV27 and TRBJ2-3; 8 nucleotides align to TRBD2. The sample taken for sequencing was peripheral blood. CDR3 DNA: TGTGCCAGCAACCGGGGGGGTCAAGATAGCACAGATACGCAGTATTTT. This translates into CASNRGGQDSTDTQYF.